This entry is about one TCR beta chain. V lost 5 bases and J lost 10; bases outside the gene matches: 4. The germline CDR1 and CDR2 sequences are MNHEY and SVGAGI. The CDR3 totals 13 residues. Profiled with immunoSEQ multiplex PCR; TCRdb holds only in-frame clones, not every one. Of 150,000 or so clones in the sample, about 86% were seen once. These data come from a study of blood T cell repertoires in COVID-19. The sequencing input was peripheral blood. This chain joins TRBV6-5 and TRBJ1-6; TRBD1 agrees at 8 bases. The source is a man between 18 and 35 years old with acute or convalescent COVID-19. CDR3 loop: CASSTTGESPLHF. The CDR3 DNA is TGTGCCAGCAGTACGACAGGGGAATCACCCCTCCACTTT.